Listed here are 14 T cell receptor beta chains from one sample, sequenced in a study of lymphopenia after photon versus proton radiotherapy. TCRdb's table, derived via immunoSEQ multiplex PCR, lists solely in-frame clones and lacks some. The sample lists approximately 40,000 clones, around 83% occurring once. Material: peripheral blood, obtained from a patient treated with proton-based radiotherapy. The receptor set was obtained from a woman between 65 and 79 years old with pancreatic cancer. Some clones in this sample may be carry-over from other donors' samples.

The rearrangement links TRBV29-1 to TRBJ2-1; D not resolved. The CDR3 loop spans 12 amino acids. V was pared by 2 bases and J by 2 bases, with 4 bases between. CDR1 and CDR2 from the germline V gene are SQVTM and ANQGSEA. CDR3 sequence reads: CSVERAYNEQFF. CDR3 nucleotide sequence: TGCAGCGTTGAAAGGGCCTACAATGAGCAGTTCTTC.

This chain joins TRBV5-1 and TRBJ1-1; no definite D call. V was clipped by 5 bases and J by 1 base, with 9 bases between them. Per the germline V gene, CDR1 is SGHRS and CDR2 is YFSETQ. This CDR3 comprises 13 residues. The CDR3 region is CASRPVTNTEAFF. The CDR3, as DNA: TGCGCCAGCAGGCCCGTCACGAACACTGAAGCTTTCTTT.

The chain joins TRBV30 to TRBJ2-3, with D perhaps TRBD1 (6 bases). The germline CDR1 and CDR2 sequences are GTSNPN and SVGIG (reference sequence). Deletions cut 2 bases from V and 5 bases from J, with 17 bases between. The CDR3 totals 15 residues. The CDR3 here is CAWSSVAETGDTQYF. In nucleotides, the CDR3 is TGTGCCTGGAGTTCGGTGGCAGAGACAGGAGATACGCAGTATTTT.

This chain connects TRBV27 to TRBJ2-5; D is uncertain. V dropped 6 bases and J dropped 4 bases, with 15 bases sitting between them. The CDR3 covers 14 residues. Germline V gene data show CDR1 as MNHEY and CDR2 as SMNVEV (reference sequence). CDR3 protein: CASSPRVGSETQYF. CDR3 in DNA: TGTGCCAGCAGCCCCCGGGTGGGGTCAGAGACCCAGTACTTC.

The chain's CDR3 is CASSVGDIPNYGYTF. The DNA of the CDR3 is TGTGCCAGCAGCGTTGGGGACATCCCTAACTATGGCTACACCTTC. This chain connects TRBV9 to TRBJ1-2, with D perhaps TRBD1 (6 bases). The CDR3 consists of 15 residues. Looked up from germline, CDR1 is SGDLS and CDR2 is YYNGEE. The ends were cut back, 2 bases at V and 0 bases at J, with 11 bases in the middle.

This chain uses TRBV6-5 with TRBJ2-2, with no clear D. Trimming left V 6 bases short and J 5 bases short, with 10 bases between. Germline V gene data show CDR1 as MNHEY and CDR2 as SVGAGI. This CDR3 has 13 amino acids. The chain's CDR3 is CASSPESTGELFF. The CDR3 DNA sequence: TGTGCCAGCAGCCCCGAGAGTACCGGGGAGCTGTTTTTT.

The chain recombines TRBV5-1 with TRBJ1-1; D gene ambiguous. CDR1 SGHRS and CDR2 YFSETQ come from the germline V gene. This CDR3 is built from 14 residues. Trimming removed 1 base at V and 1 base at J, with 8 bases between. CDR3 DNA: TGCGCCAGCAGCTTGCAGGCCGAGAACACTGAAGCTTTCTTT. It codes for CASSLQAENTEAFF.

V and J are TRBV19 and TRBJ2-1; D might be TRBD1 (5 bases). This CDR3 has 12 residues. The V gene's germline CDR1 is LNHDA and CDR2 SQIVND (reference sequence). Trimming stripped 2 bases from V and 11 bases from J, with 10 bases between. CDR3 nucleotide sequence: TGTGCCAGTAGTATACAGACAGACCAGCAGTTCTTC. Its protein product is CASSIQTDQQFF.

Here the CDR3 reads CAISESTGGSYEQYF. As DNA, the CDR3 is TGTGCCATCAGTGAGTCGACAGGGGGTTCCTACGAGCAGTACTTC. The chain joins TRBV10-3 to TRBJ2-7; TRBD1 aligns across 9 bases. CDR3 length equals 15 residues. CDR1 and CDR2 (germline): ENHRY, SYGVKD. Trimming took 0 bases from V and 1 from J; bases not matched to a gene: 1.

The J gene is TRBJ2-5, the V gene TRBV4-1; D not certain. Germline CDR1 is MGHRA and CDR2 is YSYEKL. This CDR3 has 16 amino acids. V was clipped by 0 bases and J by 0 bases, with 11 bases between them. CDR3 bases: TGCGCCAGCAGCCAAGATTGGAAAGGGTACCAAGAGACCCAGTACTTC. This translates into CASSQDWKGYQETQYF.

V gene TRBV30 combines with J gene TRBJ2-2; 8 positions agree with TRBD2. The trim removed 4 bases at V and 0 bases at J, leaving 7 bases unmatched. Germline V CDR1 and CDR2: GTSNPN, SVGIG (reference sequence). The CDR3 totals 16 residues. The CDR3 loop reads CAWIPGGATNTGELFF. CDR3 coding DNA: TGTGCCTGGATCCCCGGGGGGGCCACGAACACCGGGGAGCTGTTTTTT.

This clone was counted a few times. CDR3 amino acids: CASSAPGQGWEQYF. For the CDR3, the DNA is TGTGCCAGCAGTGCTCCGGGACAGGGATGGGAGCAGTACTTC. The chain has TRBV5-6 and TRBJ2-7, with TRBD1 matching 9 bases. Trimming took 5 bases from V and 7 from J; bases not matched to a gene: 10. CDR1 SGHDT and CDR2 YYEEEE come from the germline V gene. This CDR3 has 14 amino acids.

The chain couples TRBV6-1 to TRBJ2-1; unclear D gene. Germline V gene lookup returns CDR1 MNHNS and CDR2 SASEGT. Between the trimmed V and J ends, which lost 3 bases and 6 bases, there was a span of 15 bases. There are 15 residues in the CDR3. The CDR3 reads CASSEGFDGSNEQFF. The DNA of the CDR3 is TGTGCCAGCAGTGAGGGGTTTGATGGATCCAATGAGCAGTTCTTC.

The CDR3 coding sequence is TGTGCCTGGAGTGATTTAGGGGGAGAGACCCAGTACTTC. This translates into CAWSDLGGETQYF. The chain couples TRBV30 to TRBJ2-5, with D possibly TRBD1 on 6 matching bases. Germline CDR1 reads GTSNPN; CDR2 reads SVGIG (reference sequence). This CDR3 region has 13 residues. V lost 1 base, J lost 4 bases, and 10 bases lay in between.